This T cell receptor beta chain was recovered during a study of blood T cell repertoires in COVID-19. Background on the study: COVID-19 samples, acute and convalescent, were from the United States, Italy and Spain. The cDNA or gDNA used as material had been derived from T cells, B-cell-depleted T cells, or PBMCs.

In the authors' workflow: From reference gene primer amplification, estimates of nucleated cell counts were derived. The data were produced by immunoSEQ multiplex PCR, yet TCRdb's version contains in-frame clones alone and is incomplete. V and J calls and clone size are as listed in that table; D and trimming were resolved from the DNA. Of 80,000 to 90,000 clones in the sample, about 85% were seen once. Germline CDR1 and CDR2: MNHEY and SMNVEV (reference sequence). The V end lost 2 bases, the J end lost 5 bases, and 15 bases lay between the germline ends. There are 16 residues in the CDR3. This rearrangement joins TRBV27 to TRBJ2-2; TRBD1 might be the D (6 bases). This TCR derives from a woman in her 70s with acute or convalescent COVID-19. The specimen was peripheral blood. The CDR3 coding sequence is TGTGCCAGCAGTTTACCGGGACATCTGAGGACCGGGGAGCTGTTTTTT. Its protein is CASSLPGHLRTGELFF.